This T cell receptor beta chain was observed in a study of cytomegalovirus exposure and HLA in healthy donors. Study findings and constraints: According to an earlier analysis, most TCR beta V segments yielded productive rearrangements about 90% or about 30% of the time. The majority of CMV-associated TCR beta chains were reported as apparently HLA-restricted in a later analysis. Later analysis showed TCR association rates varying by HLA locus, highest for DRB1 and lowest for HLA-C.

J gave up 0 bases and V 3 bases, and 3 bases lay outside the gene matches. This CDR3 spans 16 amino acids. Germline V CDR1 and CDR2: SGDLS, YYNGEE. Despite likely unrecorded immune exposures, the donors were nominally healthy at the time of sampling. Amplification used 60 Vbeta primers and 13 Jbeta primers. Profiling relied on immunoSEQ multiplex PCR, and the TCRdb table lists in-frame clones only, not all of them. The sample has about 180,000 clones, 75% to 90% seen once. About this clone: What it recognizes is unknown.

The receptor's source is a girl aged 5 to 17 in good health and CMV-seropositive. The gene calls are TRBV9 and TRBJ2-3; TRBD2 agrees at 11 bases. Sequenced material: PBMCs. In DNA, the CDR3 is TGTGCCAGCAGCGGGGGGACTAGCGGTAGCACAGATACGCAGTATTTT. It yields the protein CASSGGTSGSTDTQYF.